Below are 5 T cell receptor beta chains sequenced from a single sample in a study of blood T cell repertoires in COVID-19. Using immunoSEQ multiplex PCR, the repertoire was profiled, and TCRdb retains in-frame clones only, with some absent. The repertoire holds 200,000 or so clones, with about 87% as singletons. Sequenced sample: PBMCs or T cells enriched from blood (not recorded which). The receptors come from a woman aged 25 to 39 who had recovered from COVID-19.

The V and J genes are TRBV7-9 and TRBJ2-3; D not resolved. Trimming pared 3 bases from V and 3 bases from J, leaving 7 bases between. This CDR3 is built from 13 residues. Germline loops: CDR1 SEHNR, CDR2 FQNEAQ (reference sequence). CDR3 in amino acids: CASSFGATDTQYF. The CDR3 DNA follows: TGTGCCAGCAGCTTCGGAGCTACAGATACGCAGTATTTT. Full variable domain (outside the CDR3, taken from reference TRBV7-9 and TRBJ2-3): DTGVSQNPRHKITKRGQNVTFRCDPISEHNRLYWYRQTLGQGPEFLTYFQNEAQLEKSRLLSDRFSAERPKGSFSTLEIQRTEQGDSAMYLCASSFGATDTQYFGPGTRLTVL.

The rearrangement links TRBV19 to TRBJ1-3; D remains ambiguous. CDR1 LNHDA and CDR2 SQIVND come from the germline V gene (reference sequence). CDR3 length: 14 residues. V lost 9 bases to trimming and J lost 0 bases, with 12 bases between them. The CDR3 bases are TGTGCCAGATTGACACCGAACTCTGGAAACACCATATATTTT. Translating gives CARLTPNSGNTIYF.

The V and J genes are TRBV4-3 and TRBJ1-1, with D tentatively TRBD1 (6 bases). The CDR3 length is 17 residues. The V end lost 0 bases, the J end lost 0 bases, and 14 bases lay between the germline ends. Per germline, CDR1 LGHNA and CDR2 YSLEER. This CDR3 is CASSQERQALMNTEAFF. In DNA, the CDR3 is TGCGCCAGCAGCCAAGAACGACAGGCCCTAATGAACACTGAAGCTTTCTTT.

In DNA form, the CDR3 reads TGTGCCAGCAGTGAAGTCATTGGAGGACAGGGGGCTTACGAGCAGTACTTC. It codes for CASSEVIGGQGAYEQYF. The J gene is TRBJ2-7, the V gene TRBV6-1, with 11 bases aligning to TRBD1. The germline V gene has CDR1 MNHNS and CDR2 SASEGT. There are 17 residues in the CDR3. Germline trimming cut 1 base from V and 4 bases from J; bases unmatched to any gene: 9.

The V call is TRBV1, the J call TRBJ1-4; no check of the table's D call, TRBD1, against the DNA was made. TRBV1 represents a pseudogene. This CDR3 spans 15 amino acids. The CDR3 DNA reads TGCACCAGCAGCCAAGAAGGGGGCGCGGATGAAAAACTGTTTTTT. Translating gives CTSSQEGGADEKLFF.